The entry below describes one T cell receptor beta chain. What it binds is unknown. The data are from a study of cytomegalovirus exposure and HLA in healthy donors. Study context: The same platform was used for the approximately 120 validation repertoires as for the roughly 660 first-cohort repertoires, as reported in a later analysis. General study findings and limits: Most TCRs appeared rarely, but some public TCRs recurred in many donors.

V shed 3 bases and J 6 bases; nucleotides not matched to a gene: 11. Germline V gene sequence: CDR1 SGHRS, CDR2 YFSETQ. This CDR3 has 17 residues. Profiling relied on immunoSEQ multiplex PCR, and the TCRdb table lists in-frame clones only, not all of them. Among about 170,000 clones, approximately 90% were seen once, and the ten largest hold roughly 1.4%. The V gene is TRBV5-1, the J gene TRBJ2-1; 11 nucleotides line up with TRBD2. This TCR was recovered from a woman aged 30 to 39 in good health and CMV-seronegative. Material: PBMCs. The CDR3 reads CASSWTGTSGLVNEQFF. The CDR3 DNA sequence: TGCGCCAGCAGCTGGACTGGGACTAGCGGCCTTGTCAATGAGCAGTTCTTC.